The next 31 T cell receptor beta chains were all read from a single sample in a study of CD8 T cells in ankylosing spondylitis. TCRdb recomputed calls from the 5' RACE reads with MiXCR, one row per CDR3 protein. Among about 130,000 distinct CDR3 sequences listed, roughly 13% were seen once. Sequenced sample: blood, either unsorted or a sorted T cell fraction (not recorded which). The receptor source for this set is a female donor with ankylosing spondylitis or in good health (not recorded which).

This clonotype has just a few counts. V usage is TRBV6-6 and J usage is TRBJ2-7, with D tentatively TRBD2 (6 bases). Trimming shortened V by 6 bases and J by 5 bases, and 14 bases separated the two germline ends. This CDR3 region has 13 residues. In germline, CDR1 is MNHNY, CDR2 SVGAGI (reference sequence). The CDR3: CASSPGLWDEQYF. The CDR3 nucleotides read TGTGCCAGCAGCCCGGGACTTTGGGACGAGCAGTACTTC.

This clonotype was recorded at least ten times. CDR3: CASSTGQNTGELFF. For the CDR3, the DNA is TGCGCCAGCAGCACGGGCCAGAACACCGGGGAGCTGTTTTTT. This chain links TRBV5-1 with TRBJ2-2; D unresolved. Between the trimmed V and J ends, which lost 4 bases and 1 base, there was a span of 8 bases. Per the germline V gene, CDR1 is SGHRS and CDR2 is YFSETQ. CDR3 length: 14 amino acids.

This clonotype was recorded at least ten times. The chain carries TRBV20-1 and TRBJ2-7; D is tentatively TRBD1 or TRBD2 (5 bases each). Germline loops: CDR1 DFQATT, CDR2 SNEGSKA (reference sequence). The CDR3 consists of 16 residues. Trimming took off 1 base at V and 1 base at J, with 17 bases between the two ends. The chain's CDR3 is CSARGTNPGPSYEQYF. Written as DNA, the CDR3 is TGCAGTGCTAGAGGCACGAACCCGGGACCTTCCTACGAGCAGTACTTC.

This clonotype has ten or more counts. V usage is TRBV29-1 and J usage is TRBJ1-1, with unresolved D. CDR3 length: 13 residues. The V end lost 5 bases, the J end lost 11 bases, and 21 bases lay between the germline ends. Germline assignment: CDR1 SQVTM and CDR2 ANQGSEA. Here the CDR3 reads CSVYLAVRPSAFF. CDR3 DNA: TGCAGCGTTTACCTGGCAGTCAGACCGTCGGCTTTCTTT.

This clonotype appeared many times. CDR3 region: CSAPLGTGAVEQYF. CDR3 DNA: TGCAGTGCGCCTTTAGGGACAGGGGCGGTCGAGCAGTACTTC. The chain combines TRBV20-1 with TRBJ2-7; 10 bases align to TRBD1. This CDR3 contains 14 residues. The germline V gene encodes CDR1 DFQATT and CDR2 SNEGSKA (reference sequence). Trimming cost V 6 bases and J 6 bases; bases outside gene matches: 11.

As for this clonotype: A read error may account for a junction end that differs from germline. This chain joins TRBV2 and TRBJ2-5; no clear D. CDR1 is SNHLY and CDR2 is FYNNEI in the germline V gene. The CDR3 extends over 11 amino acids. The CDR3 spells CASRESSPQYF. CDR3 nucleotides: TGTGCCAGCCGTGAGTCGTCCCCGCAGTACTTC.

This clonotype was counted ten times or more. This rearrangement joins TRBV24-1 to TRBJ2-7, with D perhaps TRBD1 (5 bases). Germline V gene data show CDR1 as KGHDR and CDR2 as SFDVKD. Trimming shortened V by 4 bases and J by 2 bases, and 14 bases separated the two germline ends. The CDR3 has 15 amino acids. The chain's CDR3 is CATSDKLDSTYEQYF. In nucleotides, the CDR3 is TGTGCCACCAGTGACAAATTAGACAGTACCTACGAGCAGTACTTC.

The CDR3 sequence: CSVGRLNEQFF. The CDR3 DNA is TGCAGCGTTGGCAGACTCAATGAGCAGTTCTTC. The rearrangement uses TRBV29-1 and TRBJ2-1, with D unresolved. V lost 4 bases, J lost 6 bases, and 7 bases lay in between. CDR3 length: 11 residues. Germline V gene data show CDR1 as SQVTM and CDR2 as ANQGSEA.

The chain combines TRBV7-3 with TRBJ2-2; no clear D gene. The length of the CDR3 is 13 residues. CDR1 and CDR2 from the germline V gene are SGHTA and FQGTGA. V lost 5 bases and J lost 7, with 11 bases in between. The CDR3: CASSPYRIGELFF. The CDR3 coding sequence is TGTGCCAGCAGCCCATATAGGATCGGGGAGCTGTTTTTT.

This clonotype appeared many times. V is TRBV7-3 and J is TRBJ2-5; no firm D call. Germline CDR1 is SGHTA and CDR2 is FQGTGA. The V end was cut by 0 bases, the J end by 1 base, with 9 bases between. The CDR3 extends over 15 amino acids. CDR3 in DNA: TGTGCCAGCAGCTTAACGGGCAGATTCCAAGAGACCCAGTACTTC. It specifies CASSLTGRFQETQYF.

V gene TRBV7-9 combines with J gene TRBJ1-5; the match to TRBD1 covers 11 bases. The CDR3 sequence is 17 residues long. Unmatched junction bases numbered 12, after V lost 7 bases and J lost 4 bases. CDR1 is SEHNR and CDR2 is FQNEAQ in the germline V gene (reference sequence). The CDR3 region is CASNSTGTGGWNQPQHF. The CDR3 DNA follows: TGTGCCAGCAACTCGACCGGGACAGGGGGATGGAATCAGCCCCAGCATTTT.

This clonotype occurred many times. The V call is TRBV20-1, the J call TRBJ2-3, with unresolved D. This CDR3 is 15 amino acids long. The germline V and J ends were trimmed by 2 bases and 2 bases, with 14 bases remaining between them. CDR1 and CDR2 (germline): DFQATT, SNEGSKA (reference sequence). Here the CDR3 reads CSARPDGLDTDTQYF. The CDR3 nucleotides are TGCAGTGCTAGACCGGACGGCCTGGACACAGATACGCAGTATTTT.

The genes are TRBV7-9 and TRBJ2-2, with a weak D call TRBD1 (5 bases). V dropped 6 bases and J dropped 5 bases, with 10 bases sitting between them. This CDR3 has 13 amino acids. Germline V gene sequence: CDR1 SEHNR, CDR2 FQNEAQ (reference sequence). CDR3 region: CASRTAGTGELFF. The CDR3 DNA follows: TGTGCCAGCAGGACAGCTGGGACCGGGGAGCTGTTTTTT.

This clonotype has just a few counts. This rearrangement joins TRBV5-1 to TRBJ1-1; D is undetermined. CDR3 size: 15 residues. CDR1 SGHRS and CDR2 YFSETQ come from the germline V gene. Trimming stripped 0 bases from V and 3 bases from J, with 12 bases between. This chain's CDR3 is CASSLAVRRDTEAFF. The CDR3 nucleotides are TGCGCCAGCAGCTTGGCCGTCCGTAGGGACACTGAAGCTTTCTTT.

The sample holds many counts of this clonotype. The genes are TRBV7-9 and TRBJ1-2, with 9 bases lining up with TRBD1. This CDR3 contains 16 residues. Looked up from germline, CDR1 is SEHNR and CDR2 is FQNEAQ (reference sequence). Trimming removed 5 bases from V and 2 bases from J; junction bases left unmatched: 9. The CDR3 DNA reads TGTGCCAGCAGCCAAAGAAAAGGACAGGGGAACTATGGCTACACCTTC. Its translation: CASSQRKGQGNYGYTF.

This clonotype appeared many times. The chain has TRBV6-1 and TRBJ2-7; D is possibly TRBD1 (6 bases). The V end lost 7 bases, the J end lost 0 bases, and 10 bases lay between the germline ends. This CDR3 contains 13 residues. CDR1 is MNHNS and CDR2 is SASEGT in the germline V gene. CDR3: CASKATGSYEQYF. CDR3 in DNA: TGTGCCAGCAAAGCGACAGGCTCCTACGAGCAGTACTTC.

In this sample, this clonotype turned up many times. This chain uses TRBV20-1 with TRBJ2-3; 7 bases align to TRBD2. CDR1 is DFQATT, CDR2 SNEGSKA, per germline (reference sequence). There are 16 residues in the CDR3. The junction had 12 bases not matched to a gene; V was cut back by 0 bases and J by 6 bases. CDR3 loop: CSARDPRGRAADTQYF. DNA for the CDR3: TGCAGTGCTAGAGATCCACGAGGGAGGGCCGCGGATACGCAGTATTTT.

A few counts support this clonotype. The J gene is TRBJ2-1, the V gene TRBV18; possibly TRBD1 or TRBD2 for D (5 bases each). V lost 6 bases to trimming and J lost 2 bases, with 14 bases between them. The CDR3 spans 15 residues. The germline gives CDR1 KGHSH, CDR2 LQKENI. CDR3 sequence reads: CASSLRGRTYNEQFF. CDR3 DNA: TGTGCCAGCTCCCTCCGGGGCAGGACCTACAATGAGCAGTTCTTC. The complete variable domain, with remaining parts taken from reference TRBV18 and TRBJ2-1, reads NAGVMQNPRHLVRRRGQEARLRCSPMKGHSHVYWYRQLPEEGLKFMVYLQKENIIDESGMPKERFSAEFPKEGPSILRIQQVVRGDSAAYFCASSLRGRTYNEQFFGPGTRLTVL.

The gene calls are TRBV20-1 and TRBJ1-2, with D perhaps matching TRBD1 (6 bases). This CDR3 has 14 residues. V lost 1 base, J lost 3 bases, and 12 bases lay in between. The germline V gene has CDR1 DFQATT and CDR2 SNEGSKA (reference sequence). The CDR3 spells CSARGGGLYYGYTF. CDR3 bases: TGCAGTGCTAGAGGGGGGGGCCTTTACTATGGCTACACCTTC.

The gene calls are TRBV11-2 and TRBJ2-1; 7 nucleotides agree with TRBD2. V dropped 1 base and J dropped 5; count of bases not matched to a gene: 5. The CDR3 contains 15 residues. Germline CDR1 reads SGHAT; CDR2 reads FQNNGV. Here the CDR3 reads CASSLAPGGHNEQFF. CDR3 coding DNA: TGTGCCAGCAGCTTAGCCCCGGGGGGTCACAATGAGCAGTTCTTC.

The CDR3 region is CAISESDRATGYTF. CDR3 nucleotide sequence: TGTGCCATCAGTGAGTCGGACAGAGCCACGGGCTACACCTTC. The chain carries TRBV10-3 and TRBJ1-2; tentative D call: TRBD1 (6 bases). Germline V lookup: CDR1 ENHRY, CDR2 SYGVKD. V gave up 0 bases and J gave up 8 bases, with 13 bases separating them. The CDR3 runs to 14 residues.

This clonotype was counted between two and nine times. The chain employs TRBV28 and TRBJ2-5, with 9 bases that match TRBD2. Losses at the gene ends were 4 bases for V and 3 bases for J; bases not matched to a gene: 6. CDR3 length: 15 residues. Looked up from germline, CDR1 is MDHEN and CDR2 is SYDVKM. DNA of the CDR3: TGTGCCAGCAGTTCAGCGGGAGGTCTAAAAGAGACCCAGTACTTC. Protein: CASSSAGGLKETQYF.

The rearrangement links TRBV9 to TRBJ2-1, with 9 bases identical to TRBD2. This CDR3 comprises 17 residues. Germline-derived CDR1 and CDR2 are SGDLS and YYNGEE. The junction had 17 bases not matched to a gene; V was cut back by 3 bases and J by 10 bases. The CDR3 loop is CASSDPFALGTSREQFF. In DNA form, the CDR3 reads TGTGCCAGCAGCGACCCATTTGCTCTCGGGACTAGCAGGGAGCAGTTCTTC.

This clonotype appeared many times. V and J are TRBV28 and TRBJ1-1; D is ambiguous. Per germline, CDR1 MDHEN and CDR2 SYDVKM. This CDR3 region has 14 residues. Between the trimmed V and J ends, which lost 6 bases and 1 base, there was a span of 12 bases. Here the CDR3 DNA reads TGTGCCAGCAGCCCATTGCAGAAGAACACTGAAGCTTTCTTT. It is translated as CASSPLQKNTEAFF.

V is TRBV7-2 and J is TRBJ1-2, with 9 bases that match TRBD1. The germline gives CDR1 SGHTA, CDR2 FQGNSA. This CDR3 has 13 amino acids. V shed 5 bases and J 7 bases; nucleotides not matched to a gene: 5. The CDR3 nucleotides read TGTGCCAGCAGCGCGGGACAGGGAGGTGGCTACACCTTC. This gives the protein CASSAGQGGGYTF.

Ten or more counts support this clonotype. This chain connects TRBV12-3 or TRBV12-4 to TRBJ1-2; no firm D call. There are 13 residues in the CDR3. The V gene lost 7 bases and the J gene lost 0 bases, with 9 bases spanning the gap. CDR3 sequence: CASNEQPNYGYTF. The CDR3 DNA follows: TGTGCCAGCAACGAACAGCCTAACTATGGCTACACCTTC.

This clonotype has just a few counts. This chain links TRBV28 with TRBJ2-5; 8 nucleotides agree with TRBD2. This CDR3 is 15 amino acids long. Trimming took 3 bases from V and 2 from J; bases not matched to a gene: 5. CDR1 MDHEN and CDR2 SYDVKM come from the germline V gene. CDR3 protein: CASSFGGGSQETQYF. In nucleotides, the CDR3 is TGTGCCAGCAGTTTCGGCGGGGGGTCGCAAGAGACCCAGTACTTC. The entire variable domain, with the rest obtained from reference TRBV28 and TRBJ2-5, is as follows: DVKVTQSSRYLVKRTGEKVFLECVQDMDHENMFWYRQDPGLGLRLIYFSYDVKMKEKGDIPEGYSVSREKKERFSLILESASTNQTSMYLCASSFGGGSQETQYFGPGTRLLVL.

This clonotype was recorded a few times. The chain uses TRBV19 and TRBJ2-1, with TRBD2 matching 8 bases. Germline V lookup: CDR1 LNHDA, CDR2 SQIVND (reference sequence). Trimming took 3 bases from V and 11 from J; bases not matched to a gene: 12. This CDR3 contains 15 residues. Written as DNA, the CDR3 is TGTGCCAGTAGTATCGGGGGCGGGGGGACGAGGCAGCAGTTCTTC. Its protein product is CASSIGGGGTRQQFF. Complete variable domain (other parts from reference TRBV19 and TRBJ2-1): DGGITQSPKYLFRKEGQNVTLSCEQNLNHDAMYWYRQDPGQGLRLIYYSQIVNDFQKGDIAEGYSVSREKKESFPLTVTSAQKNPTAFYLCASSIGGGGTRQQFFGPGTRLTVL.

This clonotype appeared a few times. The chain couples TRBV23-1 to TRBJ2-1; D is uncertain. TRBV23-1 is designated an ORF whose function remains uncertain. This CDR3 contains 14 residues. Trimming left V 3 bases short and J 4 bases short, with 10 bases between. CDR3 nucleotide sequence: TGCGCCAGCAGTCAGTGGCCTAGTTACAATGAGCAGTTCTTC. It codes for CASSQWPSYNEQFF.

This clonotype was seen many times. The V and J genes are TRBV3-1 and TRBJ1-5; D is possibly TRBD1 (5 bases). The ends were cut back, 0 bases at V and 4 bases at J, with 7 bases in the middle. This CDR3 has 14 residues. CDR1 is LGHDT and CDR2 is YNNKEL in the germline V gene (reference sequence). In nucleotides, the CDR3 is TGTGCCAGCAGCCAAGAATGGGGGAATCAGCCCCAGCATTTT. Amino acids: CASSQEWGNQPQHF.

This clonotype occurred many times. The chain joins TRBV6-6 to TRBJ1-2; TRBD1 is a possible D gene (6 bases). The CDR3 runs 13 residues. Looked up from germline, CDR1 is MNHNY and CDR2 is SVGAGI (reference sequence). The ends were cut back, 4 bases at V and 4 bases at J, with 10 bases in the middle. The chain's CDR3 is CASSSQGVYGYTF. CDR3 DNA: TGTGCCAGCAGTTCACAGGGAGTCTATGGCTACACCTTC.